Listed below are T cell receptor beta chains from one sample, sequenced in a study of a mutant IDH1 vaccine in newly diagnosed glioma. TCRdb keeps only in-frame clones here, not all; method: immunoSEQ multiplex PCR. In the table there are approximately 24,000 clones, about 77% of which are singletons. These receptors' targets are unknown. Sequences were derived from PBMCs, sampled from a glioma patient whose treatment included an IDH1 peptide vaccine. The origin of the receptors is a man aged 35-49 years with glioma. Each CDR3 is given with its conserved first and last residue. A D gene is named only where the DNA matches it firmly. Clone sizes are given selectively: once, few, many, or a class where the clone is expanded.

>-|-|TRBV5-4|TRBJ2-1
TGTGCCAGCAGCAGTGCAGACAATGAGCAGTTCTTC
CASSSADNEQFF
>TRBD2|-|TRBV2|TRBJ2-7
TGTGCCAGCAACCAACTAGCGGGTTACGAGCAGTACTTC
CASNQLAGYEQYF
>-|-|TRBV29-1|TRBJ1-2
TGCAGCGTTGGGGCAGAACCCTATGGCTACACCTTC
CSVGAEPYGYTF
>TRBD1|-|TRBV4-3|TRBJ1-2
TGCGCCAGCAGCCAAGATCCCGGGGGGACAGGGGGCGGCTATGGCTACACCTTC
CASSQDPGGTGGGYGYTF
>-|once|TRBV7-9|TRBJ1-4
TGTGCCAGCAGCGAGCCGCCCACAGGGTTTGCCGAAAAACTGTTTTTT
CASSEPPTGFAEKLFF
>-|-|TRBV5-1|TRBJ2-1
TGCGCCAGCAGCTCCGCAGAGGGGCGAAGGAATGAGCAGTTCTTC
CASSSAEGRRNEQFF
>TRBD1|-|TRBV27|TRBJ1-2
TGTGCCAGCAGTCCTCCGACAGGGTTTTATGGCTACACCTTC
CASSPPTGFYGYTF
>-|-|TRBV11-2|TRBJ1-2
TGTGCCAGCAGCTTAGCCGGGGGGAATGATGGCTACACCTTC
CASSLAGGNDGYTF
>-|-|TRBV5-6|TRBJ2-4
TGTGCCAGCAGCTCTGGGTCCATAGCCAAAAACATTCAGTACTTC
CASSSGSIAKNIQYF
>TRBD2|-|TRBV6-1|TRBJ2-7
TGTGCCAGCAGTGAAGTCGCGGGGGGCCCGTACGAGCAGTACTTC
CASSEVAGGPYEQYF
>-|-|TRBV11-2|TRBJ2-2
TGTGCCAGCAGCTTCCTAACCGGGACGGACACCGGGGAGCTGTTTTTT
CASSFLTGTDTGELFF
>-|-|TRBV6-4|TRBJ2-2
TGTGCCAGCAGTGACTCGAGGGATGGAGGCACCGGGGAGCTGTTTTTT
CASSDSRDGGTGELFF
>TRBD1|-|TRBV2|TRBJ1-4
TGTGCCAGCAGTCGAATACAGGGGACGGCTAATGAAAAACTGTTTTTT
CASSRIQGTANEKLFF
>-|-|TRBV11-1|TRBJ2-7
TGTGCCAGCGGGCCCGACCTTTACGAGCAGTACTTC
CASGPDLYEQYF
>-|-|TRBV7-9|TRBJ1-3
TGTGCCAGCAGCTTAGGCGACAGCTCTGGAAACACCATATATTTT
CASSLGDSSGNTIYF